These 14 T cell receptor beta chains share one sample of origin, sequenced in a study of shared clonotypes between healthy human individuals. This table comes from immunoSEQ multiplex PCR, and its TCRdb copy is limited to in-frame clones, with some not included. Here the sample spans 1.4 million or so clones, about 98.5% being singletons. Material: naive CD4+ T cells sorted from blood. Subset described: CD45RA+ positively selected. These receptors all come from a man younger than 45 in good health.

The CDR3 protein is CASLPGGVTYEQYF. The CDR3, as DNA: TGTGCCAGCCTTCCGGGGGGGGTGACCTACGAGCAGTACTTC. The V and J genes are TRBV2 and TRBJ2-7; 8 positions match TRBD2. Germline lookup yields CDR1 SNHLY and CDR2 FYNNEI. There are 14 residues in the CDR3. The trim removed 8 bases at V and 2 bases at J, leaving 8 bases unmatched.

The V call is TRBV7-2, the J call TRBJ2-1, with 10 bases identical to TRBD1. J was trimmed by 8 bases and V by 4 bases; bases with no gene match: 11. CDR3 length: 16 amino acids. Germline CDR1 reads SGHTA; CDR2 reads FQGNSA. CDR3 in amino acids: CASSSLRDRGVYEQFF. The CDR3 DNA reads TGTGCCAGCAGCTCCCTCCGGGACAGGGGAGTTTATGAGCAGTTCTTC.

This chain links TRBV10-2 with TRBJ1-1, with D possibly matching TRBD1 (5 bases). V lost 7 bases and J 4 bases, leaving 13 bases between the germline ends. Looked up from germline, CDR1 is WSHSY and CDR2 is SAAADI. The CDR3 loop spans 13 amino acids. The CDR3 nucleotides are TGCGCCAGCAATCTCCGGGGACTCACTGAAGCTTTCTTT. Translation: CASNLRGLTEAFF.

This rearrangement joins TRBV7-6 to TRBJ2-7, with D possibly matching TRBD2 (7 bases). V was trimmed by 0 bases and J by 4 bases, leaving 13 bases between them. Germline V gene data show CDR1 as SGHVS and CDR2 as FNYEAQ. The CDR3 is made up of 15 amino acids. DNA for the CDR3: TGTGCCAGCAGCTTAGCGCCGGGGGGCATATACGAGCAGTACTTC. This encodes CASSLAPGGIYEQYF.

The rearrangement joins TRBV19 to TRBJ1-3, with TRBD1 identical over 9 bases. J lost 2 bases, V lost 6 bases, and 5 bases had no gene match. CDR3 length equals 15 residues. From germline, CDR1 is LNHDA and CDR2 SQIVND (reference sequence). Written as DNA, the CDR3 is TGTGCCAGTAGCCCTCGGGACAGGGCTGGAAACACCATATATTTT. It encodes CASSPRDRAGNTIYF.

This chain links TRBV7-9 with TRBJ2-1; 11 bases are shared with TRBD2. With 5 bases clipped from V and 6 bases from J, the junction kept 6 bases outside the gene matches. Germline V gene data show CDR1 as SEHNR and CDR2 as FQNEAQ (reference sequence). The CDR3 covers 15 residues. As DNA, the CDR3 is TGTGCCAGCAGCACCCACGGGACTAGCGGCAATGAGCAGTTCTTC. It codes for CASSTHGTSGNEQFF.

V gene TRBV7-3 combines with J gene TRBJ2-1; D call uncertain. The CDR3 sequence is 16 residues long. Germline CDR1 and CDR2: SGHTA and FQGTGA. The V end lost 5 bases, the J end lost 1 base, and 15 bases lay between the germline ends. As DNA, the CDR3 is TGTGCCAGCAGCCCCTCGGCCGCTTTGTCCTACAATGAGCAGTTCTTC. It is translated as CASSPSAALSYNEQFF.

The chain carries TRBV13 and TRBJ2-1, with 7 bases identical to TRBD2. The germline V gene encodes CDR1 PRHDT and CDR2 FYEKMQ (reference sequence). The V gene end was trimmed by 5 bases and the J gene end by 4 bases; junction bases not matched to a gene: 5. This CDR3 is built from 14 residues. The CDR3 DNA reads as TGTGCCAGCAGCCTTCTAGCGGAATACAATGAGCAGTTCTTC. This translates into CASSLLAEYNEQFF. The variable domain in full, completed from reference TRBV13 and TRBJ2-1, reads AAGVIQSPRHLIKEKRETATLKCYPIPRHDTVYWYQQGPGQDPQFLISFYEKMQSDKGSIPDRFSAQQFSDYHSELNMSSLELGDSALYFCASSLLAEYNEQFFGPGTRLTVL.

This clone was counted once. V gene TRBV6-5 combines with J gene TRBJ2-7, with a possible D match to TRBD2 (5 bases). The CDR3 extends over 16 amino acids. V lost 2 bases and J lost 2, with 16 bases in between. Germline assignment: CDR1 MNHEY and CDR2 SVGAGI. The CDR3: CASSYPIGFGAYEQYF. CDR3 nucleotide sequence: TGTGCCAGCAGTTACCCCATCGGGTTCGGGGCCTACGAGCAGTACTTC.

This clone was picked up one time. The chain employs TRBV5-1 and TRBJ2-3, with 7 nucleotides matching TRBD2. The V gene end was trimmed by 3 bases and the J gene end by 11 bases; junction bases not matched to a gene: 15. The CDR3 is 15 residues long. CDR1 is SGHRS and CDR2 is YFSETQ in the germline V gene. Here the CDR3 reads CASSWRRDYGSGQYF. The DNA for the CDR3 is TGCGCCAGCAGCTGGCGCCGGGACTACGGGTCGGGGCAGTATTTT.

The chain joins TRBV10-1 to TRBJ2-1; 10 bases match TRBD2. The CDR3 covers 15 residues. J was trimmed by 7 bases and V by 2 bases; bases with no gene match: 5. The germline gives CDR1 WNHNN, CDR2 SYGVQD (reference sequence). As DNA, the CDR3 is TGCGCCAGCAGTGAGGGTAGCGGGAGGCTTAATGAGCAGTTCTTC. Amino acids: CASSEGSGRLNEQFF.

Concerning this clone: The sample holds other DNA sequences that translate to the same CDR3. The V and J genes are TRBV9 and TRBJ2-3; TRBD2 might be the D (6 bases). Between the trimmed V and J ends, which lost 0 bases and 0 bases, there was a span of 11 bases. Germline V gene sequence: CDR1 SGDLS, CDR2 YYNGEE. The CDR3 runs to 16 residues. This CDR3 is CASSVGLATSTDTQYF. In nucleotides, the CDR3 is TGTGCCAGCAGCGTAGGGCTAGCGACTAGCACAGATACGCAGTATTTT. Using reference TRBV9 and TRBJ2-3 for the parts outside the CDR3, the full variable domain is DSGVTQTPKHLITATGQRVTLRCSPRSGDLSVYWYQQSLDQGLQFLIQYYNGEERAKGNILERFSAQQFPDLHSELNLSSLELGDSALYFCASSVGLATSTDTQYFGPGTRLTVL.

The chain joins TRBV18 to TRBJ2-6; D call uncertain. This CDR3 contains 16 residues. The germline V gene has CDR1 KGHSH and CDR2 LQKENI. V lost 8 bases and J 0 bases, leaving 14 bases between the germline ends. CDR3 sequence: CASPDLFPSGANVLTF. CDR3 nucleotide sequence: TGTGCCAGCCCAGACCTTTTTCCCTCTGGGGCCAACGTCCTGACTTTC.

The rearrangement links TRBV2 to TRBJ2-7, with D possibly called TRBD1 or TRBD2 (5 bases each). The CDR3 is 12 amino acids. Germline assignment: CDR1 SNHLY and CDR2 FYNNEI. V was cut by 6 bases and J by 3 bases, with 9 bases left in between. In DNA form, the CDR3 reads TGTGCCAGCAGGGGGGTCAACTACGAGCAGTACTTC. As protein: CASRGVNYEQYF.